The clone carrying this T cell receptor (beta chain) was recorded a few times. RNA transcripts yielded amplified TCR beta CDR3 regions. The primer set for the first-round RT-PCR of the TCR CDR3 was HTBI. MiXCR, applied by TCRdb to the multiplex PCR reads, yields one record per CDR3 protein. The profile shows fewer than 450,000 distinct CDR3 sequences, approximately 17% of them singletons. The data were taken from a study of T cells in Graves' hyperthyroidism and ophthalmopathy. Hyperthyroidism was newly diagnosed in patients aged 18 to 65 (duration under 2 months). On the basis of clinical symptoms, serum thyroxine and TRAb, thyroid ultrasound and orbital computed tomography, diagnoses were made. The V gene lost 1 base and the J gene lost 0 bases, with 13 bases spanning the gap. Germline-derived CDR1 and CDR2 are SGHAT and FQDESV (reference sequence). The CDR3 covers 18 residues.

The clonotype comes from a woman in her thirties with Graves' hyperthyroidism that later progressed to Graves' ophthalmopathy. The sequencing input was blood. The rearrangement links TRBV11-1 to TRBJ2-6; D gene uncertain. The CDR3 here is CASSLGASIYSGANVLTF. CDR3 in DNA: TGTGCCAGCAGCTTAGGGGCTAGTATCTACTCTGGGGCCAACGTCCTGACTTTC. Using reference TRBV11-1 and TRBJ2-6 for the parts outside the CDR3, the full variable domain is EAEVAQSPRYKITEKSQAVAFWCDPISGHATLYWYRQILGQGPELLVQFQDESVVDDSQLPKDRFSAERLKGVDSTLKIQPAELGDSAMYLCASSLGASIYSGANVLTFGAGSRLTVL.